Presented here are 14 T cell receptor beta chains from one specimen sequenced in a study of T-cell memory formation after mild COVID-19. TCRdb fed the 5' RACE reads into MiXCR, producing one record per CDR3 protein. The sample lists 300,000 to 350,000 distinct CDR3 sequences, just under 20% occurring once. Sequencing was carried out using PBMCs or a T cell subset sorted from them (not recorded which). The receptors originated from a man aged 18-30 years who had mild COVID-19 (a few samples of this study predate the infection). Cell type and time point are not known.

V usage is TRBV11-2 and J usage is TRBJ1-1, with D uncertain. The CDR3 spans 16 residues. Trimming left V 1 base short and J 1 base short, with 13 bases between. CDR1 and CDR2 (germline): SGHAT, FQNNGV. The DNA of the CDR3 is TGTGCCAGCAGCTTAGTTTATCGTCAGTCGAACACTGAAGCTTTCTTT. This translates into CASSLVYRQSNTEAFF.

At least ten counts were recorded for this clonotype. The CDR3 bases are TGTGCCAGCAGCTTATCCAGGGTGAAGCAGTTCTTC. It codes for CASSLSRVKQFF. This rearrangement joins TRBV7-2 to TRBJ2-1; tentatively, D is TRBD1 (5 bases). The V and J ends lost 2 bases and 11 bases respectively, with 10 bases between them. There are 12 residues in the CDR3. Germline CDR1 is SGHTA and CDR2 is FQGNSA.

This clonotype was observed a few times. V and J are TRBV7-2 and TRBJ2-5; TRBD1 is a possible D gene (6 bases). Per germline, CDR1 SGHTA and CDR2 FQGNSA. The CDR3 runs 15 residues. V was pared by 5 bases and J by 2 bases, with 15 bases between. In nucleotides, the CDR3 is TGTGCCAGCAGCACCTACAGGGTTATTCAAGAGACCCAGTACTTC. Translation gives CASSTYRVIQETQYF.

The gene calls are TRBV7-8 and TRBJ2-1; possible D gene TRBD1, 5 bases. V shed 3 bases and J shed 8 bases, with 20 bases lying between them. Germline assignment: CDR1 SGHVS and CDR2 FQNEAQ. The CDR3 runs to 16 residues. The CDR3 loop is CASSLGYPRVGDEQFF. CDR3 nucleotide sequence: TGTGCCAGCAGCTTGGGATACCCCAGGGTTGGCGATGAGCAGTTCTTC.

V usage is TRBV7-8 and J usage is TRBJ1-2, with D unresolved. CDR3 size: 16 residues. Germline-derived CDR1 and CDR2 are SGHVS and FQNEAQ. Trimming left V 4 bases short and J 2 bases short, with 17 bases between. The CDR3 spells CASSSMGWHGNYGYTF. The CDR3 coding sequence is TGTGCCAGCAGCTCGATGGGATGGCACGGGAACTATGGCTACACCTTC.

This clonotype was observed a few times. The CDR3 DNA reads TGTGCCAGCAGGGGGGGCTTGGTCTACAATGAGCAGTTCTTC. Translation: CASRGGLVYNEQFF. The gene calls are TRBV12-3 or TRBV12-4 and TRBJ2-1; D assignment may be TRBD1 or TRBD2 (6 bases each). The CDR3 totals 14 residues. V dropped 6 bases and J dropped 3 bases, with 12 bases sitting between them.

V and J are TRBV7-9 and TRBJ2-7; D unresolved. Trimming shortened V by 5 bases and J by 4 bases, and 15 bases separated the two germline ends. From germline, CDR1 is SEHNR and CDR2 FQNEAQ (reference sequence). This CDR3 has 14 residues. The CDR3 DNA reads as TGTGCCAGCAGCCCGCCAGACCCAGTATACGAGCAGTACGTC. Its translation is CASSPPDPVYEQYV.

The V gene is TRBV20-1, the J gene TRBJ1-2; no clear D gene. The CDR3 totals 13 residues. Trimming removed 0 bases from V and 8 bases from J, with 13 bases in between. Germline V gene data show CDR1 as DFQATT and CDR2 as SNEGSKA (reference sequence). The CDR3 loop reads CSARDPGLGGYTF. In DNA, the CDR3 is TGCAGTGCTAGAGATCCGGGCCTGGGGGGCTACACCTTC.

The sample holds many counts of this clonotype. The V gene is TRBV5-1, the J gene TRBJ2-5; 9 bases fit TRBD2. Germline V gene sequence: CDR1 SGHRS, CDR2 YFSETQ. J was trimmed by 2 bases and V by 5 bases; bases with no gene match: 10. There are 16 residues in the CDR3. CDR3 loop: CASRPQTSGTQETQYF. The CDR3 region has the DNA TGCGCCAGCAGACCCCAGACTAGCGGAACACAAGAGACCCAGTACTTC.

A few counts support this clonotype. This chain connects TRBV5-6 to TRBJ2-2; a weak D match, TRBD1 (6 bases). V shed 2 bases and J shed 6 bases, with 11 bases lying between them. This CDR3 spans 14 amino acids. Looked up from germline, CDR1 is SGHDT and CDR2 is YYEEEE. The DNA for the CDR3 is TGTGCCAGCAGCTTCAGGGGTATTGCCGGGGAGCTGTTTTTT. Translated: CASSFRGIAGELFF.

This clonotype has a handful of counts. This rearrangement joins TRBV28 to TRBJ1-4; TRBD1 aligns across 10 bases. Germline-derived CDR1 and CDR2 are MDHEN and SYDVKM. The J segment lost 10 bases and the V segment lost 2 bases, leaving 7 bases of the junction unmatched. This CDR3 is 15 amino acids long. This chain's CDR3 is CASSLPRTGGTKLFF. CDR3 DNA sequence: TGTGCCAGCAGTTTACCCAGGACAGGGGGTACAAAACTGTTTTTT.

In its sample, this clonotype was seen once. The chain uses TRBV9 and TRBJ1-2, with unresolved D. Germline V gives CDR1 SGDLS, CDR2 YYNGEE. The CDR3 consists of 13 residues. The ends were cut back, 0 bases at V and 8 bases at J, with 11 bases in the middle. The CDR3 loop is CASSVALGKGYTF. Here the CDR3 DNA reads TGTGCCAGCAGCGTAGCTTTAGGGAAAGGCTACACCTTC. The full variable domain, rest sourced from reference TRBV9 and TRBJ1-2, is DSGVTQTPKHLITATGQRVTLRCSPRSGDLSVYWYQQSLDQGLQFLIQYYNGEERAKGNILERFSAQQFPDLHSELNLSSLELGDSALYFCASSVALGKGYTFGSGTRLTVV.

In its sample, this clonotype was seen a few times. The chain combines TRBV5-1 with TRBJ2-5; 7 nucleotides agree with TRBD2. J lost 5 bases, V lost 3 bases, and 10 bases had no gene match. CDR3 length equals 15 residues. The V gene's germline CDR1 is SGHRS and CDR2 YFSETQ. The CDR3 DNA reads TGCGCCAGCAGCTCGGTGAGCGGGGCTGTGGAGACCCAGTACTTC. Its protein is CASSSVSGAVETQYF. Full variable domain (missing parts from reference TRBV5-1 and TRBJ2-5): KAGVTQTPRYLIKTRGQQVTLSCSPISGHRSVSWYQQTPGQGLQFLFEYFSETQRNKGNFPGRFSGRQFSNSRSEMNVSTLELGDSALYLCASSSVSGAVETQYFGPGTRLLVL.

The rearrangement links TRBV9 to TRBJ2-3; 8 bases fit TRBD2. V gave up 4 bases and J gave up 0 bases; unmatched junction bases: 19. In germline, CDR1 is SGDLS, CDR2 YYNGEE. CDR3 length: 20 residues. CDR3 sequence reads: CASSSRGLAGSPSSTDTQYF. CDR3 DNA: TGTGCCAGCAGCTCCCGGGGATTAGCGGGGTCGCCCTCTAGCACAGATACGCAGTATTTT.